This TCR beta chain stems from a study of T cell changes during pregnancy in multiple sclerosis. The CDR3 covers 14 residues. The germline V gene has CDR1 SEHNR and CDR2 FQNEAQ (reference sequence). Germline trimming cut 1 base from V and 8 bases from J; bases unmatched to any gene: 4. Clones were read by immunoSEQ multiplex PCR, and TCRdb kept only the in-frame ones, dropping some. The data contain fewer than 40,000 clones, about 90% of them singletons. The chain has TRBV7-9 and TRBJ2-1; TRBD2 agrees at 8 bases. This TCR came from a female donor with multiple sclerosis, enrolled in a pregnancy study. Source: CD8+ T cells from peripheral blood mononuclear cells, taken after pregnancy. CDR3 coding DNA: TGTGCCAGCAGCTTAGAAGGCGGGGGGCATGAGCAGTTCTTC. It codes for CASSLEGGGHEQFF.